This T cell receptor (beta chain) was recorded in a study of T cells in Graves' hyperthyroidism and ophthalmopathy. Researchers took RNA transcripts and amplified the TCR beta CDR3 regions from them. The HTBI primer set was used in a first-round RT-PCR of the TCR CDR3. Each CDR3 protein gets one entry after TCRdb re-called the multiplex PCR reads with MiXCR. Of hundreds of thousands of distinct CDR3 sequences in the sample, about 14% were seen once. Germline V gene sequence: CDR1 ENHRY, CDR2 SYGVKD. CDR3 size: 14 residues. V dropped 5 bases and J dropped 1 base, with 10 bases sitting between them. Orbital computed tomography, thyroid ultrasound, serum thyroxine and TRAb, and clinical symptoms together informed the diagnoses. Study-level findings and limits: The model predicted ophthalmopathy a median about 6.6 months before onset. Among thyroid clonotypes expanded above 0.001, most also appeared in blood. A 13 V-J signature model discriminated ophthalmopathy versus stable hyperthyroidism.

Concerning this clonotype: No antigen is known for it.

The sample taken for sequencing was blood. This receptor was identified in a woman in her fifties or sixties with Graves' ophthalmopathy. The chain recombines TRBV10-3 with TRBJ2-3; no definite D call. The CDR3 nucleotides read TGTGCCATCAGTTTCCAAGACCGCACAGATACGCAGTATTTT. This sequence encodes CAISFQDRTDTQYF.